This record looks at one TCR beta chain sequence and its context. The length of the CDR3 is 16 residues. Germline V lookup: CDR1 LNHDA, CDR2 SQIVND (reference sequence). The V end lost 0 bases, the J end lost 2 bases, and 11 bases lay between the germline ends. The source of the sample is a study of blood T cell repertoires in COVID-19. Original methodology: It was from reference gene primer amplification that nucleated cell counts were estimated. Profiled with immunoSEQ multiplex PCR; TCRdb holds only in-frame clones, not every one. That table furnishes V, J and clone size, whereas the DNA furnished D and trimming. The sample lists just under 350,000 clones; around 86% were seen once.

The V and J genes are TRBV19 and TRBJ1-5; D may be TRBD1 (5 bases). This clonotype was obtained from a woman in her forties or fifties with COVID-19, enrolled during active disease. The sequenced sample was peripheral blood. DNA of the CDR3: TGTGCCAGTAGTATAGAGGTAGGGGCGGGCAATCAGCCCCAGCATTTT. Amino acids: CASSIEVGAGNQPQHF.